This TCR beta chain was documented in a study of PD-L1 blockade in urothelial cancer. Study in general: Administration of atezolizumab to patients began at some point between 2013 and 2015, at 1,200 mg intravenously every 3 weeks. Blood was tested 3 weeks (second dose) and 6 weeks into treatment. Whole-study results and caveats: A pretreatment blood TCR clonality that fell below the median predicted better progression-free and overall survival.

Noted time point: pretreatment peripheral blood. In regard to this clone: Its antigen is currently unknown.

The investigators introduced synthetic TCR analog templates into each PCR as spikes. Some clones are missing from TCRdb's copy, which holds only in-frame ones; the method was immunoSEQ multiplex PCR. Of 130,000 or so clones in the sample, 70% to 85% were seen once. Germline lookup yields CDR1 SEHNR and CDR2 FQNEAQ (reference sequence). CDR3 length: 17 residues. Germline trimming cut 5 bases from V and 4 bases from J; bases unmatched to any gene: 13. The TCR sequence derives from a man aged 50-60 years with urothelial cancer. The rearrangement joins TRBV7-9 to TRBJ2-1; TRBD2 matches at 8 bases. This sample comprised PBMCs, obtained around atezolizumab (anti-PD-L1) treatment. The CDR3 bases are TGTGCCAGCAGCCCGTTTTCCGGGACTAGGAATTACAATGAGCAGTTCTTC. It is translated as CASSPFSGTRNYNEQFF.